One and the same sample provided the 32 T cell receptor beta chains below, sequenced in a study of blood T cell repertoires in COVID-19. Libraries were prepared by immunoSEQ multiplex PCR; TCRdb keeps only in-frame clonotypes and omits some of them. The sample records around 160,000 clones, roughly 93% being singletons. The sequenced sample consisted of peripheral blood. The receptors shown here come from a man younger than 30 with acute or convalescent COVID-19.

The chain employs TRBV5-1 and TRBJ2-7, with 8 bases lining up with TRBD1. The CDR3 loop spans 15 amino acids. V gave up 6 bases and J gave up 1 base; unmatched junction bases: 9. Germline CDR1 SGHRS, CDR2 YFSETQ. In nucleotides, the CDR3 is TGCGCCAGCAAGGGATGGACAGGGCCTTCCTACGAGCAGTACTTC. It encodes CASKGWTGPSYEQYF.

The rearrangement links TRBV18 to TRBJ1-1; D gene ambiguous. Germline loops: CDR1 KGHSH, CDR2 LQKENI. This CDR3 has 13 amino acids. Between the trimmed V and J ends, which lost 6 bases and 1 base, there was a span of 9 bases. CDR3 loop: CASSPQSNTEAFF. The CDR3 region has the DNA TGTGCCAGCTCTCCCCAGTCGAACACTGAAGCTTTCTTT.

As to this clone: Different DNA sequences within this sample yield the same CDR3. This chain uses TRBV2 with TRBJ1-4, with D perhaps matching TRBD1 (5 bases). CDR1 and CDR2 from the germline V gene are SNHLY and FYNNEI. The CDR3 is 12 residues long. Trimming removed 3 bases from V and 6 bases from J, with 5 bases in between. The CDR3, as DNA: TGTGCCAGCAGTGACAGGGATGAAAAACTGTTTTTT. It codes for CASSDRDEKLFF.

This clone occurred once. CDR3: CASSYDRFSDGTF. In DNA, the CDR3 is TGTGCCAGCAGTTACGACAGGTTCTCTGACGGCACCTTC. J is TRBJ1-2 and V is TRBV6-6; maybe TRBD1 (6 bases). V was pared by 2 bases and J by 13 bases, with 17 bases between. Germline-derived CDR1 and CDR2 are MNHNY and SVGAGI (reference sequence). CDR3 length equals 13 residues.

J is TRBJ1-1 and V is TRBV2, with D perhaps TRBD1 (6 bases). CDR3 length: 13 residues. The V gene lost 7 bases and the J gene lost 5 bases, with 14 bases spanning the gap. Per germline, CDR1 SNHLY and CDR2 FYNNEI. The CDR3 loop reads CASTATGFTEAFF. The CDR3 DNA is TGTGCCAGCACCGCGACAGGATTTACTGAAGCTTTCTTT.

The V call is TRBV6-5, the J call TRBJ1-4, with 8 bases aligning to TRBD1. Germline trimming cut 2 bases from V and 8 bases from J; bases unmatched to any gene: 7. The CDR3 has 15 amino acids. CDR1 and CDR2 from the germline V gene are MNHEY and SVGAGI. The CDR3 DNA follows: TGTGCCAGCAGTTACGGGCAGGGGGCAGACGAAAAACTGTTTTTT. This sequence encodes CASSYGQGADEKLFF.

The J gene is TRBJ2-1, the V gene TRBV7-9; TRBD2 matches at 16 bases. Looked up from germline, CDR1 is SEHNR and CDR2 is FQNEAQ (reference sequence). CDR3 length equals 16 residues. Trimming removed 5 bases from V and 13 bases from J; junction bases left unmatched: 11. CDR3 DNA: TGTGCCAGCAGCATACAGGGACTAGCGGGAGGGCCGATCCAGTTCTTC. Translation gives CASSIQGLAGGPIQFF. The entire variable domain, with the rest obtained from reference TRBV7-9 and TRBJ2-1, is as follows: DTGVSQNPRHKITKRGQNVTFRCDPISEHNRLYWYRQTLGQGPEFLTYFQNEAQLEKSRLLSDRFSAERPKGSFSTLEIQRTEQGDSAMYLCASSIQGLAGGPIQFFGPGTRLTVL.

The CDR3 loop is CASSLAKVETDYGYTF. DNA of the CDR3: TGCGCCAGCAGCTTGGCCAAGGTAGAGACAGACTATGGCTACACCTTC. The chain couples TRBV5-1 to TRBJ1-2; possible D gene TRBD1, 5 bases. The germline V and J ends were trimmed by 0 bases and 3 bases, with 15 bases remaining between them. This CDR3 has 16 amino acids. Per germline, CDR1 SGHRS and CDR2 YFSETQ.

This chain uses TRBV11-2 with TRBJ1-4; TRBD1 might be the D (6 bases). V was shortened by 0 bases and J by 4 bases, with 6 bases between the two germline ends. The CDR3 has 14 amino acids. Germline V CDR1 and CDR2: SGHAT, FQNNGV. The CDR3 here is CASSLEGHNEKLFF. Written as DNA, the CDR3 is TGTGCCAGCAGCTTAGAGGGACATAATGAAAAACTGTTTTTT.

The chain joins TRBV27 to TRBJ2-3, with D possibly being TRBD2 (6 bases). The germline V gene has CDR1 MNHEY and CDR2 SMNVEV (reference sequence). V lost 4 bases, J lost 3 bases, and 17 bases lay in between. This CDR3 is 16 amino acids long. As DNA, the CDR3 is TGTGCCAGCAGTTCCCCGACTAGGAAGTTGACAGATACGCAGTATTTT. This encodes CASSSPTRKLTDTQYF.

The rearrangement links TRBV2 to TRBJ2-7; 9 bases map to TRBD1. CDR3 size: 14 residues. CDR1 and CDR2 (germline): SNHLY, FYNNEI. V trimming: 9 bases; J trimming: 1 base; junction bases outside the gene matches: 7. In DNA form, the CDR3 reads TGTGCCAGTACTTCCGGGACAGGGTCCTACGAGCAGTACTTC. It encodes CASTSGTGSYEQYF.

The chain employs TRBV5-1 and TRBJ2-7; 12 bases agree with TRBD2. This CDR3 contains 14 residues. CDR1 and CDR2 from the germline V gene are SGHRS and YFSETQ. The V and J ends lost 5 bases and 3 bases, in that order; junction bases with no gene match: 3. The CDR3 sequence is CASSATSGSYEQYF. The CDR3, as DNA: TGCGCCAGCAGTGCGACTAGCGGGAGCTACGAGCAGTACTTC.

This chain links TRBV13 with TRBJ1-1; D unresolved. Germline V lookup: CDR1 PRHDT, CDR2 FYEKMQ (reference sequence). V lost 3 bases and J 4 bases, leaving 9 bases between the germline ends. This CDR3 contains 13 residues. The CDR3 region has the DNA TGTGCCAGCAGCTTGGGCAGCATCACTGAAGCTTTCTTT. It encodes CASSLGSITEAFF.

V is TRBV11-2 and J is TRBJ1-1; weak D call: TRBD1 (6 bases). The CDR3 runs 16 residues. The V gene's germline CDR1 is SGHAT and CDR2 FQNNGV. V lost 3 bases to trimming and J lost 2 bases, with 16 bases between them. CDR3 bases: TGTGCCAGCAGCTTTGATCCGGGACATTTAAACACTGAAGCTTTCTTT. Its translation is CASSFDPGHLNTEAFF.

This rearrangement joins TRBV19 to TRBJ2-1, with TRBD2 matching over 16 bases. Trimming took 11 bases from V and 8 from J; bases not matched to a gene: 9. The CDR3 runs to 15 residues. From germline, CDR1 is LNHDA and CDR2 SQIVND (reference sequence). The CDR3 DNA reads as TGTGCCTCCGGGACTAGCGGGGGGGCCAGCTATGAGCAGTTCTTC. Protein: CASGTSGGASYEQFF.

This clone was seen a few times. The V gene is TRBV30, the J gene TRBJ2-7; 10 bases align to TRBD1. CDR1 and CDR2 from the germline V gene are GTSNPN and SVGIG (reference sequence). The V gene end was trimmed by 4 bases and the J gene end by 0 bases; junction bases not matched to a gene: 6. This CDR3 region has 15 residues. CDR3 residues: CAWISGTGDSYEQYF. The CDR3 DNA reads TGTGCCTGGATTTCCGGGACAGGGGACTCCTACGAGCAGTACTTC.

The rearrangement joins TRBV4-1 to TRBJ1-4, with a weak D call TRBD1 (5 bases). Trimming shortened V by 6 bases and J by 7 bases, and 9 bases separated the two germline ends. The CDR3 sequence is 12 residues long. Germline V gene sequence: CDR1 MGHRA, CDR2 YSYEKL. CDR3 sequence reads: CASRGAGEKLFF. In DNA form, the CDR3 reads TGCGCCAGCAGAGGGGCCGGTGAAAAACTGTTTTTT.

Only one count was recorded for this clone. The gene calls are TRBV19 and TRBJ1-2; TRBD1 matches at 7 bases. The germline V gene has CDR1 LNHDA and CDR2 SQIVND (reference sequence). The CDR3 has 14 amino acids. The ends lost 10 bases at V and 4 bases at J; junction bases unmatched: 12. CDR3 nucleotides: TGTGCCACCCTCTCCGCCGACAGGGTCTATGGCTACACCTTC. This gives the protein CATLSADRVYGYTF.

This clone was counted once. The chain couples TRBV27 to TRBJ2-1, with 14 bases fitting TRBD2. Germline values: CDR1 MNHEY, CDR2 SMNVEV (reference sequence). The V gene end was trimmed by 6 bases and the J gene end by 0 bases; junction bases not matched to a gene: 4. This CDR3 has 17 residues. The CDR3 loop reads CASRGLAGVSSYNEQFF. CDR3 DNA: TGTGCCAGCAGGGGACTAGCGGGGGTCAGCTCCTACAATGAGCAGTTCTTC.

The J gene is TRBJ1-2, the V gene TRBV2; 8 nucleotides agree with TRBD1. The CDR3 loop spans 14 amino acids. V trimming: 6 bases; J trimming: 2 bases; junction bases outside the gene matches: 5. Germline assignment: CDR1 SNHLY and CDR2 FYNNEI. The CDR3 protein is CASRTRTGNYGYTF. The DNA for the CDR3 is TGTGCCAGCAGAACACGGACAGGGAACTATGGCTACACCTTC. Looking up the rest from reference TRBV2 and TRBJ1-2 gives the full variable domain: EPEVTQTPSHQVTQMGQEVILRCVPISNHLYFYWYRQILGQKVEFLVSFYNNEISEKSEIFDDQFSVERPDGSNFTLKIRSTKLEDSAMYFCASRTRTGNYGYTFGSGTRLTVV.

This chain connects TRBV25-1 to TRBJ1-2; D may be TRBD1 (6 bases). The CDR3 covers 14 residues. CDR1 is MGHDK, CDR2 SYGVNS, per germline. V was pared by 5 bases and J by 2 bases, with 12 bases between. The CDR3 bases are TGTGCCAGCAGTACGGACAGACAGAACTATGGCTACACCTTC. Translated: CASSTDRQNYGYTF.

The chain uses TRBV7-9 and TRBJ2-2; 14 bases agree with TRBD2. Germline CDR1 and CDR2: SEHNR and FQNEAQ (reference sequence). This CDR3 has 18 residues. V shed 5 bases and J 3 bases; nucleotides not matched to a gene: 8. The CDR3 region is CASSPRGLAGADTGELFF. CDR3 nucleotides: TGTGCCAGCAGCCCTAGGGGACTAGCGGGAGCTGACACCGGGGAGCTGTTTTTT.

The chain combines TRBV27 with TRBJ2-5; 12 bases line up with TRBD2. Germline V gives CDR1 MNHEY, CDR2 SMNVEV (reference sequence). V trimming: 7 bases; J trimming: 10 bases; junction bases outside the gene matches: 22. CDR3 length: 18 residues. The CDR3 protein is CASTWLGLAGISPRDQYF. The CDR3 DNA reads as TGTGCCAGCACATGGCTCGGACTAGCGGGAATATCCCCGAGGGACCAGTACTTC.

The genes are TRBV19 and TRBJ1-1, with 7 bases matching TRBD1. The V gene end was trimmed by 3 bases and the J gene end by 1 base; junction bases not matched to a gene: 2. This CDR3 spans 14 amino acids. Germline values: CDR1 LNHDA, CDR2 SQIVND (reference sequence). This CDR3 reads CASSMGQRNTEAFF. The CDR3 DNA sequence: TGTGCCAGTAGTATGGGACAGCGGAACACTGAAGCTTTCTTT.

The CDR3 reads CSVDYQGDTQYF. The CDR3, as DNA: TGCAGCGTTGACTACCAGGGAGATACGCAGTATTTT. V and J are TRBV29-1 and TRBJ2-3; possibly TRBD1 for D (5 bases). Trimming stripped 3 bases from V and 5 bases from J, with 9 bases between. This CDR3 region has 12 residues. The V gene's germline CDR1 is SQVTM and CDR2 ANQGSEA.

This rearrangement joins TRBV6-5 to TRBJ1-5, with 7 nucleotides matching TRBD1. The germline CDR1 and CDR2 sequences are MNHEY and SVGAGI. The CDR3 is 14 residues long. V lost 6 bases, J lost 2 bases, and 4 bases stayed unmatched. CDR3 sequence reads: CASSRQGGNQPQHF. CDR3 DNA sequence: TGTGCCAGCAGCCGACAGGGAGGCAATCAGCCCCAGCATTTT.

The chain has TRBV5-4 and TRBJ2-6, with TRBD1 matching over 8 bases. The CDR3 covers 15 residues. CDR1 is SGHNT and CDR2 is YYREEE in the germline V gene (reference sequence). V shed 9 bases and J 2 bases; nucleotides not matched to a gene: 7. DNA for the CDR3: TGTGCCACCTTGGACAGGGTGGCTGGGGCCAACGTCCTGACTTTC. It specifies CATLDRVAGANVLTF. Using reference TRBV5-4 and TRBJ2-6 for the parts outside the CDR3, the full variable domain is ETGVTQSPTHLIKTRGQQVTLRCSSQSGHNTVSWYQQALGQGPQFIFQYYREEENGRGNFPPRFSGLQFPNYSSELNVNALELDDSALYLCATLDRVAGANVLTFGAGSRLTVL.

The sample holds a few counts of this clone. V gene TRBV27 combines with J gene TRBJ2-7, with 8 bases lining up with TRBD1. This CDR3 has 13 amino acids. Trimming cost V 6 bases and J 4 bases; bases outside gene matches: 5. Looked up from germline, CDR1 is MNHEY and CDR2 is SMNVEV (reference sequence). As DNA, the CDR3 is TGTGCCAGCAGCGGACAGGGTCGGTACGAGCAGTACTTC. Translating it yields CASSGQGRYEQYF.

A few counts support this clone. CDR3 bases: TGTGCCAGTAGTATAGTTGGCGGCTACACCTTC. It encodes CASSIVGGYTF. This chain links TRBV19 with TRBJ1-2; no clear D. From germline, CDR1 is LNHDA and CDR2 SQIVND (reference sequence). V gave up 1 base and J gave up 8 bases, with 5 bases separating them. The CDR3 length is 11 residues.

V and J are TRBV6-5 and TRBJ2-1; 8 bases align to TRBD2. Per the germline V gene, CDR1 is MNHEY and CDR2 is SVGAGI. V trimming: 7 bases; J trimming: 3 bases; junction bases outside the gene matches: 8. The length of the CDR3 is 15 residues. The DNA of the CDR3 is TGTGCCAGCAAATTACCGGGACTAGTCTACAATGAGCAGTTCTTC. This codes for CASKLPGLVYNEQFF.

V usage is TRBV5-1 and J usage is TRBJ2-1, with 10 bases identical to TRBD1. Trimming removed 3 bases from V and 0 bases from J; junction bases left unmatched: 9. The CDR3 is 18 amino acids. The germline CDR1 and CDR2 sequences are SGHRS and YFSETQ. The CDR3 spells CASSSTGTGVYSYNEQFF. CDR3 coding DNA: TGCGCCAGCAGCTCTACCGGGACAGGGGTCTACTCCTACAATGAGCAGTTCTTC.

This chain uses TRBV6-6 with TRBJ2-2, with 10 bases aligning to TRBD1. The CDR3 consists of 16 residues. V shed 2 bases, J shed 6 bases, and the junction held 6 bases outside the gene matches. Germline lookup yields CDR1 MNHNY and CDR2 SVGAGI (reference sequence). The CDR3 is CASSYPTGGAPGELFF. CDR3 coding DNA: TGTGCCAGCAGTTACCCGACAGGGGGCGCCCCCGGGGAGCTGTTTTTT.